Listed below are T cell receptor beta chains from one sample, sequenced in a study of shared clonotypes between healthy human individuals. TCRdb's copy holds only in-frame clones and misses some; the assay was immunoSEQ multiplex PCR. The sample yields about 2.4 million clones, around 94% seen once. Input material: naive CD4+ T cells sorted from blood. These receptors all come from a man younger than 30 in good health. The CDR3 runs from the conserved cysteine through the conserved F or W. The D gene is left open where the match is weak. Some rows have no size entry. The others give once, few or many, or a class for an expanded clone.

v_call	d_call	j_call	clone_size	cdr3_nt	cdr3_aa
TRBV6-6	TRBD2	TRBJ2-7	-	TGTGCCAGCAGGTACAATCGGGGGGACTACGAGCAGTACTTC	CASRYNRGDYEQYF
TRBV11-1	-	TRBJ1-5	-	TGTGCCAGCAGCGTCAACAATCAGCCCCAGCATTTT	CASSVNNQPQHF
TRBV23-1	-	TRBJ2-7	-	TGCGCCAGCAGTCAACAGGGAAGGGCCTACGAGCAGTACTTC	CASSQQGRAYEQYF
TRBV2	TRBD1	TRBJ2-1	-	TGTGCCAGCAGTTTTGGGGAGGGACAGGGGGCCTATGAGCAGTTCTTC	CASSFGEGQGAYEQFF
TRBV10-3	TRBD1	TRBJ2-1	once	TGTGCCATCACTACAGGGGATAGTCCCTACAATGAGCAGTTCTTC	CAITTGDSPYNEQFF
TRBV5-4	TRBD1	TRBJ2-5	once	TGTGCCAGCAACACACAGGGGGTCCAAGAGACCCAGTACTTC	CASNTQGVQETQYF
TRBV11-2	-	TRBJ2-6	-	TGTGCCAGCAGCTCAGGGTTCTCTGGGGCCAACGTCCTGACTTTC	CASSSGFSGANVLTF
TRBV30	-	TRBJ2-7	-	TGTGCCTGGAGTGTGAAGGGGGATCCCTACGAGCAGTACTTC	CAWSVKGDPYEQYF
TRBV4-1	TRBD1	TRBJ1-4	-	TGCGCCAGCAGCCAAGTGGAGGACAGGGTCGGAAAACTGTTTTTT	CASSQVEDRVGKLFF
TRBV18	TRBD1	TRBJ1-5	once	TGTGCCAGCTCACCAACCCGGGACAGGGTGCGGCAGCCCCAGCATTTT	CASSPTRDRVRQPQHF
TRBV7-2	TRBD1	TRBJ1-2	-	TGTGCCAGCAGCTTAGAGGGGGGACAGGGCTCAAGAACTAACGCCTTC	CASSLEGGQGSRTNAF
TRBV5-1	-	TRBJ2-5	once	TGCGCCAGCAGCCCCGGCGGAGGGTCGGAAGAGACCCAGTACTTC	CASSPGGGSEETQYF
TRBV10-3	TRBD2	TRBJ2-2	-	TGTGCCATCAACCCGACTAGCGGGAGAAACACCGGGGAGCTGTTTTTT	CAINPTSGRNTGELFF
TRBV10-3	TRBD2	TRBJ2-3	-	TGTGCCACTATCCGTCCGGGGGGAACAGATACGCAGTATTTT	CATIRPGGTDTQYF
TRBV5-6	-	TRBJ1-4	-	TGTGCCAGCAGCTTCAACAGGGCCCTAGGTGAAAAACTGTTTTTT	CASSFNRALGEKLFF
TRBV7-4	-	TRBJ1-5	-	TGTGCCAGCAGCTTCGTCATAATGGGGCTCAATCAGCCCCAGCATTTT	CASSFVIMGLNQPQHF
TRBV4-2	TRBD2	TRBJ2-3	once	TGTGCCAGCAGCCAAGATAAAGCGGGACGGGGTTTGAATACGCAGTATTTT	CASSQDKAGRGLNTQYF
TRBV25-1	TRBD2	TRBJ2-3	-	TGTGCCAGTAGTGAGAGGACTAGCGGAGGCACAGATACGCAGTATTTT	CASSERTSGGTDTQYF
TRBV28	-	TRBJ2-1	-	TGTGCCAGCAGCCCACGGGGCTACCGGGACCGGCACTACAATGAGCAGTTCTTC	CASSPRGYRDRHYNEQFF
TRBV2	-	TRBJ2-2	once	TGTGCCAGCAGTGGTCAGGGAGCGACCACCGGGGAGCTGTTTTTT	CASSGQGATTGELFF
TRBV28	-	TRBJ2-7	-	TGTGCCAGCAGCTCTAGCGTCTACGAGCAGTACTTC	CASSSSVYEQYF
TRBV7-2	TRBD2	TRBJ2-5	-	TGTGCCAGCAGCTTGTCTACTAGCGGGAGGGCCGGTGGGACCCAGTACTTC	CASSLSTSGRAGGTQYF
TRBV29-1	-	TRBJ1-5	few	TGCAGCGGTGGGTGGGGGGCGGACAATCAGCCCCAGCATTTT	CSGGWGADNQPQHF
TRBV9	TRBD1	TRBJ1-2	-	TGTGCCAGCAGCGTAGCGCAGGGGGCCGATGGCTACACCTTC	CASSVAQGADGYTF
TRBV9	-	TRBJ2-3	-	TGTGCCAGCAGCGGGGCCTGGGGGGCCGCAGATACGCAGTATTTT	CASSGAWGAADTQYF
TRBV6-1	TRBD1	TRBJ1-4	-	TGTGCCAGCAGCTTAACAGGGGCAACTAATGAAAAACTGTTTTTT	CASSLTGATNEKLFF
TRBV10-2	-	TRBJ2-7	-	TGCGCCAGCAGTGTTCACTACGAGCAGTACTTC	CASSVHYEQYF
TRBV4-1	TRBD1	TRBJ2-2	-	TGCGCCAGCAGCCAAGGGGGACAGGGGACTCTCTACACCGGGGAGCTGTTTTTT	CASSQGGQGTLYTGELFF
TRBV10-3	-	TRBJ1-2	-	TGTGCCATCAGCCCGGGCCGAAGCTATGGCTACACCTTC	CAISPGRSYGYTF
TRBV5-4	-	TRBJ2-3	-	TGTGCCAGCAGCTCGGGGACCCGCACAGATACGCAGTATTTT	CASSSGTRTDTQYF
TRBV29-1	TRBD1	TRBJ2-5	-	TGCAGCGTTGAAGTAGGGGGCGCGGGTCAAGAGACCCAGTACTTC	CSVEVGGAGQETQYF
TRBV29-1	-	TRBJ2-3	-	TGCAGCGTTGGGCCTCGCCCTAATACAGATACGCAGTATTTT	CSVGPRPNTDTQYF
TRBV30	-	TRBJ2-6	-	TGTGCCTGGTCCGGGGGGCGAACTGGGGCCAACGTCCTGACTTTC	CAWSGGRTGANVLTF
TRBV13	-	TRBJ2-7	once	TGTGCCAGCAGTAGCGCCGGGACCCTAACCTACGAGCAGTACTTC	CASSSAGTLTYEQYF
TRBV29-1	-	TRBJ2-1	-	TGCAGCGTTGAAGATCCAGGTAGAGGGAGCAATGAGCAGTTCTTC	CSVEDPGRGSNEQFF
TRBV15	-	TRBJ2-1	-	TGTGCCACCAGCAGAGAAAGGGCGCCCTCCTACAATGAGCAGTTCTTC	CATSRERAPSYNEQFF
TRBV5-4	-	TRBJ2-1	-	TGTGCCAGCAGCTTATACACGGGGGCTGAGCAGTTCTTC	CASSLYTGAEQFF
TRBV5-4	-	TRBJ2-7	-	TGTGCCAGCAGCTCCCCTTTGCACGAGCAGTACTTC	CASSSPLHEQYF
TRBV13	-	TRBJ2-3	-	TGTGCCAGCACTCTAGGGGGAAAACCAGCGACAGATACGCAGTATTTT	CASTLGGKPATDTQYF
TRBV7-9	-	TRBJ2-7	once	TGTGCCAGCAGCGGGGCCTATTCGGCCTACGAGCAGTACTTC	CASSGAYSAYEQYF
TRBV7-9	-	TRBJ1-2	-	TGTGCCAGCAGTCTATTCGACAGGTCTAACTATGGCTACACCTTC	CASSLFDRSNYGYTF
TRBV5-1	-	TRBJ2-2	-	TGCGCCAGCAGCTTGGGGGCTATAGGCGGGGAGCTGTTTTTT	CASSLGAIGGELFF